A selection of T cell receptor beta chains follows, all from one sample in a study of blood T cell repertoires in COVID-19. Assay used: immunoSEQ multiplex PCR; TCRdb lists only in-frame clones, some missing. The table includes about 65,000 clones, roughly nine tenths detected once. Sample: peripheral blood. The receptors were sampled from a man aged 60 to 75 with acute or convalescent COVID-19. CDR3s include the opening cysteine and the closing phenylalanine or tryptophan. D genes are given only for firm matches. Clone size, where shown, is once, few, many, or a class for clones that have expanded.

j_call clone_size v_call d_call cdr3_nt cdr3_aa
TRBJ2-1 . TRBV4-2 TRBD2 TGTGCCAGCAGCCTCCCCGGGACTAGCGGAACCGAGCAGTTCTTC CASSLPGTSGTEQFF
TRBJ1-5 . TRBV7-2 TRBD1 TGTGCCAGCAGCTTAAGAACAGGGGGTGATCAGCCCCAGCATTTT CASSLRTGGDQPQHF
TRBJ1-2 . TRBV3-1/TRBV3-2 . TGTGCCAGCAGCCAAGAACCCCAGGCCTATGGCTACACCTTC CASSQEPQAYGYTF
TRBJ1-5 . TRBV19 . TGTGCCAGTAGCTCCGGGAGAGAGAGGCAGCCCCAGCATTTT CASSSGRERQPQHF
TRBJ1-1 few TRBV6-5 . TGTGCCAGCAGTTACTCGAAAACAGGGGAAGCTTTCTTT CASSYSKTGEAFF
TRBJ2-7 . TRBV30 . TGTGCCTGGGGACAGTCATTATCCTACGAGCAGTACTTC CAWGQSLSYEQYF
TRBJ1-4 . TRBV7-9 TRBD1 TGTGCCAGCAGCTTAGGTCGGGTCCAGGGGGCGGATGAAAAACTGTTTTTT CASSLGRVQGADEKLFF
TRBJ1-4 once TRBV19 . TGTGCCAGTAGTATAAGCCAACGGAATGAAAAACTGTTTTTT CASSISQRNEKLFF
TRBJ2-3 . TRBV7-9 TRBD2 TGTGCCAGCAGCCCTAAGCGGGGGGGCGGCACAGATACGCAGTATTTT CASSPKRGGGTDTQYF
TRBJ2-7 . TRBV6-5 TRBD1 TGTGCCAGCAGTTACGGGGACAGGGCGTCCGCCGAGCAGTACTTC CASSYGDRASAEQYF
TRBJ1-6 . TRBV19 TRBD1 TGTGCCAGTAGTAGGGGACAGGGATCGGGGTCACCCCTCCACTTT CASSRGQGSGSPLHF
TRBJ1-6 . TRBV7-6 . TGTGCCAGCAGCACAAGGGCAGGGACTGGGTCACCCCTCCACTTT CASSTRAGTGSPLHF
TRBJ1-3 few TRBV29-1 . TGCAGCGTTGAGGAGGGAAACACCATATATTTT CSVEEGNTIYF
TRBJ2-3 once TRBV11-2 TRBD2 TGTGCCAGCAGCCGCAGCGGGGCGAGCACAGATACGCAGTATTTT CASSRSGASTDTQYF
TRBJ1-2 . TRBV6-6 TRBD1 TGTGCCAGCAGTTACTCGACAGGGGTCTATGGCTACACCTTC CASSYSTGVYGYTF
TRBJ2-7 . TRBV28 TRBD1 TGTGCCAGCAGCGAGCCCGGGACAGGGGACTACGAGCAGTACTTC CASSEPGTGDYEQYF
TRBJ1-6 . TRBV21-1 . TGTGCCAGAAAAAGGAACAGTACCTCACCCCTCCACTTT CARKRNSTSPLHF
TRBJ1-2 . TRBV5-6 TRBD1 TGTGCCAGCAGGAGACAGGGAAACTATGGCTACACCTTC CASRRQGNYGYTF
TRBJ1-1 . TRBV5-1 . TGCGCCAGCAGCTTGGATACAGCGATCCAGGGAGCTTTCTTT CASSLDTAIQGAFF
TRBJ1-3 . TRBV30 TRBD1 TGTGCCTGGAGTGTACAGGGGGGCACAGGAAACACCATATATTTT CAWSVQGGTGNTIYF
TRBJ2-2 . TRBV3-1/TRBV3-2 TRBD2 TGTGCCAGCAGCCAAGTGGGCCCTAGCGGGGGATTCACCGGGGAGCTGTTTTTT CASSQVGPSGGFTGELFF
TRBJ1-1 . TRBV6-5 . TGTGCCAGCCAGGAGGGGGGGGGCACTGAAGCTTTCTTT CASQEGGGTEAFF
TRBJ1-1 . TRBV7-2 TRBD1 TGTGCCAGCAGCTTAAGACAGGGTGGGTACAGAGCTTTCTTT CASSLRQGGYRAFF
TRBJ1-6 . TRBV5-1 . TGCGCCAGCAGCTCGACTTACCCACAGGGTGAGAAAAATTCACCCCTCCACTTT CASSSTYPQGEKNSPLHF
TRBJ2-7 . TRBV5-6 . TGTGCCAGCAGCCATGGACCGGAGGAAAGAAAGCAGTACTTC CASSHGPEERKQYF
TRBJ2-3 . TRBV7-2 . TGTGCCAGCAGGTCGGGGAGCACAGATACGCAGTATTTT CASRSGSTDTQYF
TRBJ2-5 . TRBV7-9 TRBD1 TGTGCCAGCAGCTTAGCACTAGGGACAGGGATTTTAGGGGAAGAGACCCAGTACTTC CASSLALGTGILGEETQYF
TRBJ1-6 . TRBV6-5 TRBD1 TGTGCCAGCAGTTTAAACAGGGGTTCACCCCTCCACTTT CASSLNRGSPLHF
TRBJ1-1 . TRBV5-1 TRBD1 TGCGCCAGCAGCGCACAGGGGGTAAACACTGAAGCTTTCTTT CASSAQGVNTEAFF
TRBJ2-7 . TRBV7-2 TRBD1 TGTGCCAGCAGCTTAGAATTTAACAGGGGCTACGAGCAGTACTTC CASSLEFNRGYEQYF
TRBJ1-1 . TRBV18 . TGTGCCAGCTCACCACAGCCTATGAACACTGAAGCTTTCTTT CASSPQPMNTEAFF